This passage covers 25 T cell receptor beta chains from one sample sequenced in a study of response to subunit inactivated influenza vaccine. TCRdb re-derived calls from the RT-PCR reads in MiXCR, one entry per CDR3 protein. The data show 450,000 to 550,000 distinct CDR3 sequences, roughly 27% seen once. The input for sequencing was CD4+ T cells sorted from PBMCs, taken roughly 5 days after vaccination. The source of these receptors is a man in his fifties who received an inactivated influenza vaccine.

There are a few counts of this clonotype. V is TRBV7-9 and J is TRBJ2-1, with TRBD2 as a possible D gene (6 bases). With 5 bases removed from V and 4 bases from J, the gap between germline ends came to 12 bases. This CDR3 spans 14 amino acids. Germline V gene lookup returns CDR1 SEHNR and CDR2 FQNEAQ (reference sequence). CDR3 loop: CASSTSGEYNEQFF. The CDR3 DNA reads TGTGCCAGCAGCACTTCGGGGGAATACAATGAGCAGTTCTTC. Full variable domain (outside the CDR3, taken from reference TRBV7-9 and TRBJ2-1): DTGVSQNPRHKITKRGQNVTFRCDPISEHNRLYWYRQTLGQGPEFLTYFQNEAQLEKSRLLSDRFSAERPKGSFSTLEIQRTEQGDSAMYLCASSTSGEYNEQFFGPGTRLTVL.

This chain connects TRBV7-3 to TRBJ2-1; D is uncertain. With 2 bases removed from V and 7 bases from J, the gap between germline ends came to 9 bases. This CDR3 has 13 residues. CDR1 SGHTA and CDR2 FQGTGA come from the germline V gene. The DNA of the CDR3 is TGTGCCAGCAGCTTAGTTCACCCAAATGAGCAGTTCTTC. It yields the protein CASSLVHPNEQFF.

This clonotype was seen only a few times. The chain carries TRBV7-9 and TRBJ2-6; TRBD1 might be the D (6 bases). V was clipped by 5 bases and J by 0 bases, with 14 bases between them. The CDR3 length is 17 residues. Per the germline V gene, CDR1 is SEHNR and CDR2 is FQNEAQ (reference sequence). The CDR3 sequence: CASSRGHLDSGANVLTF. The DNA of the CDR3 is TGTGCCAGCAGCAGGGGACATCTTGACTCTGGGGCCAACGTCCTGACTTTC.

The chain employs TRBV12-3 or TRBV12-4 and TRBJ2-3; D is possibly TRBD1 or TRBD2 (6 bases each). V lost 6 bases and J lost 2, with 12 bases in between. This CDR3 region has 14 residues. The chain's CDR3 is CASRPQGLTDTQYF. DNA for the CDR3: TGTGCCAGCAGACCACAGGGACTCACAGATACGCAGTATTTT.

This clonotype has just a few counts. The V call is TRBV7-9, the J call TRBJ2-7; no firm D call. Trimming cost V 4 bases and J 7 bases, with 14 bases left between them. The CDR3 runs 13 residues. CDR1 SEHNR and CDR2 FQNEAQ come from the germline V gene (reference sequence). In DNA, the CDR3 is TGTGCCAGCAGCTCACAAATCCACCATGAGCAGTACTTC. The encoded protein is CASSSQIHHEQYF.

This chain links TRBV5-1 with TRBJ2-7, with 12 nucleotides matching TRBD1. This CDR3 is built from 15 residues. CDR1 is SGHRS, CDR2 YFSETQ, per germline. V lost 0 bases, J lost 7 bases, and 5 bases stayed unmatched. CDR3 loop: CASSLDGTGGMEQYF. CDR3 coding DNA: TGCGCCAGCAGCTTGGACGGGACAGGGGGCATGGAGCAGTACTTC.

The chain uses TRBV11-2 and TRBJ2-6, with no clear D. The CDR3 loop spans 15 amino acids. Trimming stripped 6 bases from V and 0 bases from J, with 9 bases between. Germline CDR1 reads SGHAT; CDR2 reads FQNNGV. The CDR3 loop reads CASRSGVSGANVLTF. The DNA of the CDR3 is TGTGCCAGCAGGTCAGGTGTCTCTGGGGCCAACGTCCTGACTTTC. The full variable domain, rest sourced from reference TRBV11-2 and TRBJ2-6, is EAGVAQSPRYKIIEKRQSVAFWCNPISGHATLYWYQQILGQGPKLLIQFQNNGVVDDSQLPKDRFSAERLKGVDSTLKIQPAKLEDSAVYLCASRSGVSGANVLTFGAGSRLTVL.

The V call is TRBV5-6, the J call TRBJ1-2; 7 nucleotides match TRBD1. Germline V lookup: CDR1 SGHDT, CDR2 YYEEEE. J gave up 7 bases and V 4 bases, and 7 bases lay outside the gene matches. The CDR3 covers 13 residues. This CDR3 reads CASSLDRRFGYTF. CDR3 nucleotide sequence: TGTGCCAGCAGCCTGGACAGGCGGTTTGGCTACACCTTC.

The chain joins TRBV7-2 to TRBJ2-1, with a tentative D call TRBD1 (5 bases). V lost 5 bases, J lost 6 bases, and 17 bases lay in between. The CDR3 totals 15 residues. The germline V gene has CDR1 SGHTA and CDR2 FQGNSA. CDR3 DNA sequence: TGTGCCAGCAGCCGCCAGGGTCTGGGTGGCAATGAGCAGTTCTTC. Its protein is CASSRQGLGGNEQFF. The full variable domain, with the rest looked up from reference TRBV7-2 and TRBJ2-1, is GAGVSQSPSNKVTEKGKDVELRCDPISGHTALYWYRQSLGQGLEFLIYFQGNSAPDKSGLPSDRFSAERTGGSVSTLTIQRTQQEDSAVYLCASSRQGLGGNEQFFGPGTRLTVL.

DNA for the CDR3: TGCGCCAGCAGCCAGCCGGGACAGTCGTACGAGACCCAGTACTTC. This gives the protein CASSQPGQSYETQYF. The chain employs TRBV4-1 and TRBJ2-5; 7 bases agree with TRBD1. CDR3 length equals 15 residues. Per germline, CDR1 MGHRA and CDR2 YSYEKL. Trimming cost V 3 bases and J 5 bases; bases outside gene matches: 9.

This clonotype showed up just a few times. The chain is built from TRBV5-1 and TRBJ2-1; D is unresolved. Trimming took 9 bases from V and 3 from J, leaving 13 bases between them. Looked up from germline, CDR1 is SGHRS and CDR2 is YFSETQ. The CDR3 has 13 amino acids. CDR3 sequence (DNA): TGCGCCACCGGCGCCGACGGCTACAATGAGCAGTTCTTC. Amino acids: CATGADGYNEQFF.

The DNA for the CDR3 is TGTGCCAGCAGTCCTAGCGGGAGGCGTGGGCAGTTCTTC. Protein sequence: CASSPSGRRGQFF. The V gene is TRBV27, the J gene TRBJ2-1, with 11 bases fitting TRBD2. Unmatched junction bases numbered 6, after V lost 5 bases and J lost 12 bases. Germline V gene data show CDR1 as MNHEY and CDR2 as SMNVEV (reference sequence). The CDR3 is 13 amino acids.

The chain links TRBV12-3 or TRBV12-4 to TRBJ2-7; D possibly matches TRBD1 or TRBD2 (6 bases each). CDR3 length: 15 residues. V lost 6 bases and J 6 bases, leaving 21 bases between the germline ends. This chain's CDR3 is CASRPTGARASEQYF. In DNA form, the CDR3 reads TGTGCCAGCAGACCTACGGGGGCTCGCGCGAGCGAGCAGTACTTC.

This chain uses TRBV20-1 with TRBJ2-3, with TRBD2 matching 8 bases. Germline loops: CDR1 DFQATT, CDR2 SNEGSKA (reference sequence). CDR3 length: 16 amino acids. Germline trimming cut 3 bases from V and 0 bases from J; bases unmatched to any gene: 8. In nucleotides, the CDR3 is TGCAGTGCTAGGCTGGCGGGAGGATGGAGCACAGATACGCAGTATTTT. As protein: CSARLAGGWSTDTQYF.

This clonotype occurred a few times. The chain employs TRBV29-1 and TRBJ2-5; perhaps D is TRBD1 or TRBD2 (5 bases each). There are 14 residues in the CDR3. Germline loops: CDR1 SQVTM, CDR2 ANQGSEA. The V end was cut by 4 bases, the J end by 2 bases, with 14 bases between. CDR3 residues: CSVGDVGVQETQYF. CDR3 DNA: TGCAGCGTTGGGGACGTGGGGGTTCAAGAGACCCAGTACTTC.

The chain uses TRBV27 and TRBJ2-2, with 7 bases that match TRBD2. The CDR3 consists of 15 residues. The germline V gene encodes CDR1 MNHEY and CDR2 SMNVEV (reference sequence). V dropped 5 bases and J dropped 5; count of bases not matched to a gene: 8. For the CDR3, the DNA is TGTGCCAGCAGTACGGGACTAACGGTGACCGGGGAGCTGTTTTTT. This sequence encodes CASSTGLTVTGELFF.

This clonotype was counted only a few times. The gene calls are TRBV4-2 and TRBJ2-1; TRBD2 aligns across 11 bases. This CDR3 comprises 15 residues. The V segment lost 2 bases and the J segment 9 bases; nucleotides outside the gene matches: 6. Germline V CDR1 and CDR2: LGHNA, YNFKEQ. In DNA, the CDR3 is TGTGCCAGCAGCCAAAATAGCGGGGGGGTACGTGAGCAGTTCTTC. It yields the protein CASSQNSGGVREQFF.

The chain has TRBV6-5 and TRBJ1-1, with D possibly matching TRBD1 (5 bases). This CDR3 comprises 15 residues. Germline CDR1 and CDR2: MNHEY and SVGAGI. V dropped 3 bases and J dropped 4 bases, with 15 bases sitting between them. CDR3 nucleotide sequence: TGTGCCAGCAGTTATCGGGGAGGGGTTGGCACTGAAGCTTTCTTT. This sequence encodes CASSYRGGVGTEAFF.

This clonotype was seen more than once but under ten times. The chain carries TRBV5-5 and TRBJ1-2; 12 bases match TRBD1. V was clipped by 2 bases and J by 5 bases; unmatched bases: 7. CDR1 and CDR2 from the germline V gene are SGHKS and YYEKEE (reference sequence). This CDR3 contains 16 residues. The CDR3 nucleotides read TGTGCCAGCAGCTTCGATCCGGGACAGGGGGCGTATGGCTACACCTTC. Translation: CASSFDPGQGAYGYTF.

This rearrangement joins TRBV24-1 to TRBJ1-5; a possible D gene is TRBD1 (5 bases). Germline assignment: CDR1 KGHDR and CDR2 SFDVKD. The V gene lost 7 bases and the J gene lost 1 base, with 16 bases spanning the gap. CDR3 length: 16 amino acids. As DNA, the CDR3 is TGTGCCACCAGCGATGCAGCAGGGTCGAGCAATCAGCCCCAGCATTTT. This gives the protein CATSDAAGSSNQPQHF.

This chain joins TRBV7-2 and TRBJ2-7; a weak D match, TRBD2 (5 bases). The CDR3 has 14 amino acids. Germline CDR1 is SGHTA and CDR2 is FQGNSA. V dropped 1 base and J dropped 3 bases, with 10 bases sitting between them. The CDR3 DNA reads as TGTGCCAGCAGCTTAGGGCGGGCGGACTACGAGCAGTACTTC. This translates into CASSLGRADYEQYF. The entire variable domain, with the rest obtained from reference TRBV7-2 and TRBJ2-7, is as follows: GAGVSQSPSNKVTEKGKDVELRCDPISGHTALYWYRQSLGQGLEFLIYFQGNSAPDKSGLPSDRFSAERTGGSVSTLTIQRTQQEDSAVYLCASSLGRADYEQYFGPGTRLTVT.

The J gene is TRBJ1-5, the V gene TRBV12-3 or TRBV12-4; TRBD1 matches at 7 bases. J was trimmed by 8 bases and V by 6 bases; bases with no gene match: 10. CDR3 length equals 14 residues. CDR3: CASSETGPGEPQHF. The CDR3 DNA follows: TGTGCCAGCAGCGAGACAGGGCCCGGGGAGCCCCAGCATTTT.

This clonotype was counted a few times. The rearrangement links TRBV4-3 to TRBJ2-4, with 9 bases that match TRBD1. After removal of 4 bases from V and 7 bases from J, the junction contained 8 bases not matched to a gene. CDR1 LGHNA and CDR2 YSLEER come from the germline V gene. The CDR3 is made up of 15 amino acids. Here the CDR3 reads CASSPRTGDGNIQYF. In nucleotides, the CDR3 is TGCGCCAGCAGCCCGAGGACAGGGGATGGGAACATTCAGTACTTC.

This clonotype was detected only a few times. The chain carries TRBV10-3 and TRBJ2-1, with 8 bases identical to TRBD1. Trimming removed 4 bases from V and 10 bases from J; junction bases left unmatched: 6. The CDR3 totals 13 residues. Per the germline V gene, CDR1 is ENHRY and CDR2 is SYGVKD. The CDR3: CAISAQGAGEQFF. In DNA, the CDR3 is TGTGCCATCAGTGCCCAGGGGGCGGGGGAGCAGTTCTTC.

This chain links TRBV19 with TRBJ1-1, with unresolved D. The CDR3 contains 14 residues. The V gene lost 3 bases and the J gene lost 5 bases, with 13 bases spanning the gap. Germline-derived CDR1 and CDR2 are LNHDA and SQIVND (reference sequence). This CDR3 reads CASSINPGGTEAFF. DNA for the CDR3: TGTGCCAGTAGTATTAATCCGGGTGGGACTGAAGCTTTCTTT.